Following are 8 T cell receptor beta chains from one sample sequenced in a study of CD8 T cells in Susac syndrome. Random hexamers were used to reverse transcribe the RNA input (roughly 0.5 to 1 ug). A single record per CDR3 protein comes from TCRdb applying MiXCR to the immunoSEQ multiplex PCR reads. This sample has fewer than 300,000 distinct CDR3 sequences; about 85% occur once, and the top ten carry 0.11%. The sample taken for sequencing was CD8+ T cells from PBMCs. These receptors all come from a human donor with multiple sclerosis.

The J gene is TRBJ2-1, the V gene TRBV27, with D uncertain. V dropped 6 bases and J dropped 0 bases, with 15 bases sitting between them. The germline V gene encodes CDR1 MNHEY and CDR2 SMNVEV (reference sequence). The CDR3 totals 16 residues. The CDR3 spells CASSETVDSSYNEQFF. DNA of the CDR3: TGTGCCAGCAGCGAAACTGTCGATAGCTCCTACAATGAGCAGTTCTTC.

The chain uses TRBV5-1 and TRBJ2-1; 10 nucleotides align to TRBD2. This CDR3 comprises 19 residues. Germline values: CDR1 SGHRS, CDR2 YFSETQ. The J segment lost 5 bases and the V segment lost 0 bases, leaving 14 bases of the junction unmatched. The CDR3 protein is CASSLARLAGAWVDNEQFF. As DNA, the CDR3 is TGCGCCAGCAGCTTGGCCAGGCTAGCGGGGGCCTGGGTGGACAATGAGCAGTTCTTC. The full variable domain, its missing parts supplied by reference TRBV5-1 and TRBJ2-1, is KAGVTQTPRYLIKTRGQQVTLSCSPISGHRSVSWYQQTPGQGLQFLFEYFSETQRNKGNFPGRFSGRQFSNSRSEMNVSTLELGDSALYLCASSLARLAGAWVDNEQFFGPGTRLTVL.

This chain links TRBV19 with TRBJ2-1, with 10 bases aligning to TRBD2. CDR1 is LNHDA, CDR2 SQIVND, per germline (reference sequence). This CDR3 is built from 16 residues. The junction had 6 bases not matched to a gene; V was cut back by 2 bases and J by 5 bases. The CDR3 sequence is CASSILSGRDDNEQFF. The CDR3 DNA is TGTGCCAGTAGTATACTGAGCGGGAGGGATGACAATGAGCAGTTCTTC.

The table lists this clonotype with a few counts. The rearrangement links TRBV27 to TRBJ1-1, with D uncertain. Germline loops: CDR1 MNHEY, CDR2 SMNVEV (reference sequence). This CDR3 is 13 amino acids long. V was shortened by 3 bases and J by 1 base, with 6 bases between the two germline ends. The chain's CDR3 is CASSFGENTEAFF. The CDR3 nucleotides read TGTGCCAGCAGTTTTGGGGAGAACACTGAAGCTTTCTTT.

The chain is built from TRBV2 and TRBJ2-2; a possible D gene is TRBD2 (5 bases). Germline V gene sequence: CDR1 SNHLY, CDR2 FYNNEI. The CDR3 covers 13 residues. V gave up 6 bases and J gave up 4 bases, with 9 bases separating them. The CDR3 spells CASRRVGTGELFF. The CDR3 region has the DNA TGTGCCAGCAGGAGGGTTGGCACCGGGGAGCTGTTTTTT.

The chain recombines TRBV5-4 with TRBJ2-2; D is perhaps TRBD1 or TRBD2 (5 bases each). The CDR3 is made up of 16 amino acids. Germline loops: CDR1 SGHNT, CDR2 YYREEE (reference sequence). The germline V and J ends were trimmed by 4 bases and 6 bases, with 19 bases remaining between them. The CDR3, as DNA: TGTGCCAGCAGCCCTGGAGTCGGGGCCCTTTCCGGGGAGCTGTTTTTT. As protein: CASSPGVGALSGELFF.

V and J are TRBV14 and TRBJ2-6; 10 positions agree with TRBD2. This CDR3 spans 20 amino acids. Germline trimming cut 3 bases from V and 0 bases from J; bases unmatched to any gene: 11. Germline V lookup: CDR1 SGHDN, CDR2 FVKESK. DNA of the CDR3: TGTGCCAGCAGCCACCCTGGACTAGCGGACTTTTTCTCTGGGGCCAACGTCCTGACTTTC. Protein: CASSHPGLADFFSGANVLTF.

This chain joins TRBV5-4 and TRBJ2-5; the match to TRBD2 covers 9 bases. V lost 0 bases, J lost 1 base, and 4 bases stayed unmatched. The CDR3 runs 16 residues. The germline V gene encodes CDR1 SGHNT and CDR2 YYREEE (reference sequence). The CDR3, as DNA: TGTGCCAGCAGCTTGGGGCTAGCGGGAAGCCAAGAGACCCAGTACTTC. Translating gives CASSLGLAGSQETQYF.